This T cell receptor (beta chain) was documented in a study of OX40 agonist ivuxolimab in advanced cancers. Only in-frame clones appear in the TCRdb table, and some are missing; sequencing was by immunoSEQ multiplex PCR. Found here are approximately 97,000 clones, approximately 87% of them singletons; the top ten hold more than 5.5%. Note on this clone: What it recognizes is unknown. At one of its ends the junction is not consistent with the germline gene, which may arise from a read error.

General study results and limits: Partial responders treated at 0.1-3.0 mg/kg exhibited clonal expansion among the lowest measured. Expanded clones were, on average, more numerous in CD8+ T cells than in CD4+. Expanded peripheral T cells had an undetermined antigen specificity.

The germline gives CDR1 SSHAT, CDR2 FNYEAQ (reference sequence). The CDR3 runs to 13 residues. The chain couples TRBV7-7 to TRBJ2-5; D is unresolved. This receptor was obtained from an adult with an advanced solid tumor such as melanoma, head and neck, liver or kidney cancer. Sequenced material: CD4+ or CD8+ T cells sorted from blood, taken in a trial of the OX40 agonist ivuxolimab. CDR3 amino acids: CASSFKGVETQYF. The CDR3 DNA follows: TGTGCTAGCAGCTTCAAGGGCGTAGAGACCCAGTACTTC.